The clone carrying this T cell receptor (beta chain) is a singleton in its sample. Its antigen is not known. The data are from a study of shared clonotypes between healthy human individuals. Findings of the study overall: Only blood samples were collected, and tissue repertoires likely differ.

Germline V gives CDR1 SQVTM, CDR2 ANQGSEA. V was cut by 1 base and J by 3 bases, with 10 bases left in between. The CDR3 spans 14 residues. Evenly divided among several immunoSEQ plates was the genomic DNA of each subset. Generated by immunoSEQ multiplex PCR, the TCRdb table keeps only in-frame clones and is missing some. Among some 1.5 million clones listed, roughly 98% were seen once. In the CD4+ fraction, cells were divided into CD45RA+ naive and CD45RA-negative memory subsets. The receptor was derived from a man aged 30 to 39 in good health. V and J are TRBV29-1 and TRBJ2-1; either TRBD1 or TRBD2 may supply D (5 bases each). Sequenced input: naive CD4+ T cells sorted from blood. Subset of the sample: CD45RA+ positively selected. The CDR3 here is CSVEGGILYNEQFF. For the CDR3, the DNA is TGCAGCGTTGAAGGGGGGATTCTCTACAATGAGCAGTTCTTC.